This entry concerns a single TCR beta chain. The sample originates from a study of control samples from healthy donors and cancer patients. The method was immunoSEQ multiplex PCR; TCRdb's version includes in-frame clones alone and lacks a portion of them. This table has under 80,000 clones, under 95% appearing once. From germline, CDR1 is LGHDT and CDR2 YNNKEL (reference sequence). Trimming pared 1 base from V and 11 bases from J, leaving 21 bases between. The CDR3 totals 15 residues. This TCR came from a woman aged 40-49 years with lung cancer. The chain uses TRBV3-1 (or the pseudogene TRBV3-2) and TRBJ2-7, with D uncertain. The sample comprised PBMCs. The CDR3: CASSQAVFGQREEYF. The CDR3 DNA reads TGTGCCAGCAGCCAAGCGGTCTTCGGGCAGAGAGAGGAGTACTTC.